A selection of T cell receptor beta chains follows, all from one sample in a study of radiation and T cells in renal cell carcinoma. Assay used: immunoSEQ multiplex PCR; TCRdb lists only in-frame clones, some missing. Altogether approximately 150,000 clones are present, 75% to 90% being singletons, with the ten largest covering 20% to 25%. The source material was blood, sampled from a patient whose treatment included radiotherapy and nephrectomy. These receptors were taken from a woman aged 45-65 years with renal cell carcinoma. Each CDR3 is given with its conserved first and last residue. The D gene is left open where the match is weak. Size values are once, few and many counts, or a class for expanded clones, and some rows have none.

TRBJ2-1,.,TRBV2,.,TGTGCCAGCAGATCTCTCCCCCTAAGCAATGAGCAGTTCTTC,CASRSLPLSNEQFF
TRBJ2-5,.,TRBV7-2,.,TGTGCCAGCAACCTACCCGAAGAGAAGACCCAGTACTTC,CASNLPEEKTQYF
TRBJ2-7,.,TRBV5-1,TRBD1,TGCGCCAGCAGTCCGGGACAGGGAGCCTACGAGCAGTACTTC,CASSPGQGAYEQYF
TRBJ1-1,.,TRBV5-4,.,TGTGCCAGCAGCTTGGCCCAATCGAGTGCTTTCTTT,CASSLAQSSAFF
TRBJ1-2,few,TRBV19,TRBD1,TGTGCCAGTAGTCCGGGACAGGGGAACTATGGCTACACCTTC,CASSPGQGNYGYTF
TRBJ1-1,.,TRBV5-4,.,TGTGCCAGCAGCTTGACGGGGACTGAAGCTTTCTTT,CASSLTGTEAFF
TRBJ1-1,once,TRBV20-1,.,TGCAGAGCCGGCTTGGGCACTGAAGCTTTCTTT,CRAGLGTEAFF
TRBJ1-4,.,TRBV9,.,TGTGCCAGCAGCGAAGGGTCAACTAATGAAAAACTGTTTTTT,CASSEGSTNEKLFF
TRBJ1-2,once,TRBV2,.,TGTGCCAGCAGTGCCAGGAGGACAGCCAGGTATGGCTACACCTTC,CASSARRTARYGYTF
TRBJ1-1,once,TRBV6-6,TRBD1,TGTGCCAGCAGTTCCCCAGGGGGGGCGAACACTGAAGCTTTCTTT,CASSSPGGANTEAFF
TRBJ2-7,few,TRBV6-1,.,TGTGCCAGCAGTGAAGTTTCGTCTTCAATCGGGAACTTC,CASSEVSSSIGNF
TRBJ1-3,.,TRBV25-1,.,TGTGCCAGCAGTGAGGAAGTGGACTCTGGAAACACCATATATTTT,CASSEEVDSGNTIYF